This TCR beta chain was sequenced in a study of shared clonotypes between healthy human individuals. Losses at the gene ends were 5 bases for V and 7 bases for J; bases not matched to a gene: 6. Germline-derived CDR1 and CDR2 are WSHSY and SAAADI. The CDR3 is 14 amino acids. Only one count was recorded for this clone. CD8 cells classed as naive were CD45RO-negative and positively selected for CCR7, excluding terminally differentiated effector memory CD45RA+ cells. Clones were read by immunoSEQ multiplex PCR, and TCRdb kept only the in-frame ones, dropping some. Among roughly 2.1 million clones listed, approximately 94% were seen once.

Sequencing used naive CD8+ T cells from PBMCs. The chain couples TRBV10-2 to TRBJ2-2; the match to TRBD1 covers 8 bases. This clonotype was sampled from a man aged 18 to 29 in good health. Some clones in this sample may be carry-over from other donors' samples. The CDR3 region has the DNA TGCGCCAGCAGTAAAGGACAGGGCGTCGGGGAGCTGTTTTTT. Protein sequence: CASSKGQGVGELFF.